This T cell receptor (beta chain) was sequenced during a study of neurological immune-mediated disorders. Study conclusions and caveats: The greatest degree of TCR clonal expansion was observed in HTLV-1-associated myelopathy, with the lowest in multiple sclerosis, below that of healthy controls.

The V gene lost 5 bases and the J gene lost 11 bases, with 10 bases spanning the gap. CDR3 length: 12 residues. Germline loops: CDR1 SGHTA, CDR2 FQGNSA. TCRdb ran MiXCR on the 5' RACE reads and lists one entry per CDR3 protein. The table has tens of thousands of distinct CDR3 sequences, 3.5% to 4.5% seen once. In its sample, this clonotype is medium-sized. Its antigen is unknown. This chain joins TRBV7-2 and TRBJ1-6; D unresolved. The receptor comes from a woman aged 45-65 years with multiple sclerosis. Source material: PBMCs. The CDR3 loop is CASSLSVAPLHF. The CDR3 DNA is TGTGCCAGCAGCCTTTCGGTTGCACCCCTCCACTTT.